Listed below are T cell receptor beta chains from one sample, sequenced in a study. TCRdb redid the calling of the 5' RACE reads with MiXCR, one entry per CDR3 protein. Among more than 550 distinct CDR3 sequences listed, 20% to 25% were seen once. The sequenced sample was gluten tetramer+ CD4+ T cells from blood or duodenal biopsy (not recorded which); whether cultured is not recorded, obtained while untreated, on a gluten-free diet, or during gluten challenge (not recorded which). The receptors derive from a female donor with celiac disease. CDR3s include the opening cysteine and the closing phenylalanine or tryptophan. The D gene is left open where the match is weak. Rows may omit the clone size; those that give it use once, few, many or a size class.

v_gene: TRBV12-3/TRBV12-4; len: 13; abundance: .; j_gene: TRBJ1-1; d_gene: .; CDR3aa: CASSTGRNTEAFF; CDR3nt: TGTGCCAGCAGTACGGGGAGAAACACTGAAGCTTTCTTT
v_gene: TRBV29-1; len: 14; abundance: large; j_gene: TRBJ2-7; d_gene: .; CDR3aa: CSVATTYLSYEQYF; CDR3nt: TGCAGCGTAGCTACAACTTACCTCTCCTACGAGCAGTACTTC
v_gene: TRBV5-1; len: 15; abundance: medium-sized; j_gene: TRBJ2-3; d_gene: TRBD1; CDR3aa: CASSLRQGESYTQYF; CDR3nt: TGCGCCAGCAGCTTGAGACAGGGAGAGTCATATACGCAGTATTTT
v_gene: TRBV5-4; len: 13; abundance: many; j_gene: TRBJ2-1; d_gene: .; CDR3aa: CASSLTDGNEQFF; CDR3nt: TGTGCCAGCAGCTTGACAGATGGGAATGAGCAGTTCTTC
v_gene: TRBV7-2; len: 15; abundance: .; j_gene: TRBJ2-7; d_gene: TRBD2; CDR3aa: CASSLAGAGGREQYF; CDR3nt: TGTGCCAGCAGCTTAGCGGGGGCGGGAGGGAGAGAGCAGTACTTC
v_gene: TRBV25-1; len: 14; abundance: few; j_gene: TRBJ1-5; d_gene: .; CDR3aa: CASSASRENQPQHF; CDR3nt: TGTGCCAGCAGTGCTAGCCGGGAAAATCAGCCCCAGCATTTT
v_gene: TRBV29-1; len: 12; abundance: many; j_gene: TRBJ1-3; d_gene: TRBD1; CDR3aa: CSVEQGANTIYF; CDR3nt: TGCAGCGTTGAACAGGGGGCAAACACCATATATTTT
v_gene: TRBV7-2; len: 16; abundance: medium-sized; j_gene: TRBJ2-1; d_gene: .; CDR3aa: CASSPPGLPTGNEQFF; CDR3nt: TGTGCCAGCAGCCCTCCCGGACTACCCACTGGGAATGAGCAGTTCTTC
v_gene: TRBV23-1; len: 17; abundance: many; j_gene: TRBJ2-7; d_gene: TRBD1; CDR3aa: CASSQSDRDSTTYEQYF; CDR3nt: TGCGCCAGCAGTCAATCTGACCGGGACAGTACTACCTACGAGCAGTACTTC
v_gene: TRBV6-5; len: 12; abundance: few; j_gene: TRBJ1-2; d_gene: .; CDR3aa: CASSPGGLGYTF; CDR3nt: TGTGCCAGCAGCCCCGGGGGGCTCGGCTACACCTTC
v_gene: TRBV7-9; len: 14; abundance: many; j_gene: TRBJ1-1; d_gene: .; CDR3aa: CASSLWSGDTEAFF; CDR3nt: TGTGCCAGCAGCTTGTGGTCCGGAGACACTGAAGCTTTCTTT
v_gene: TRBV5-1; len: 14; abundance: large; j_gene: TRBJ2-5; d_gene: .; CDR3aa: CASSLGGQGGTQYF; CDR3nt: TGCGCCAGCAGCTTAGGCGGCCAGGGAGGGACCCAGTACTTC
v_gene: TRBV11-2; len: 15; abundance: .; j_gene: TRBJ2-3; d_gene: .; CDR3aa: CASSLVGGTTDTQYF; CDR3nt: TGTGCCAGCAGCTTAGTGGGCGGGACAACAGATACGCAGTATTTT